Listed below are T cell receptor beta chains from one sample, sequenced in a study of blood T cell repertoires in COVID-19. Repertoires were generated with immunoSEQ multiplex PCR, while TCRdb's copy carries only in-frame clones and drops some. The table has about 80,000 clones, about nine tenths seen once. Sequences were obtained from peripheral blood. The receptors were gathered from an elderly woman with acute or convalescent COVID-19. The CDR3 runs from the conserved cysteine through the conserved F or W. D genes are given only for firm matches. Clone size is shown for a subset of rows, as once, few, many or a class of expanded clone.

D	size	V	J	CDR3	DNA
TRBD1	.	TRBV6-5	TRBJ2-1	CASSYSIGTGPNEQFF	TGTGCCAGCAGTTACTCAATCGGGACAGGACCCAATGAGCAGTTCTTC
.	.	TRBV7-8	TRBJ1-1	CASGRGNTEAFF	TGTGCCAGCGGGAGGGGGAACACTGAAGCTTTCTTT
.	.	TRBV14	TRBJ1-2	CASSQVSQIYGYTF	TGTGCCAGCAGCCAAGTATCACAGATCTATGGCTACACCTTC
.	.	TRBV19	TRBJ2-1	CASSRGAFKVNEQFF	TGTGCCAGTAGTAGAGGAGCGTTTAAGGTCAATGAGCAGTTCTTC
TRBD1	.	TRBV19	TRBJ1-2	CASRQPGQFSANYGYTF	TGTGCCAGTAGACAGCCGGGACAGTTTTCCGCTAACTATGGCTACACCTTC
.	few	TRBV13	TRBJ1-5	CASSPGGSNQPQHF	TGTGCCAGCAGCCCGGGGGGGAGCAATCAGCCCCAGCATTTT
TRBD2	.	TRBV14	TRBJ2-5	CASSQGLAETQYF	TGTGCCAGCAGCCAGGGACTAGCTGAGACCCAGTACTTC
.	.	TRBV9	TRBJ1-6	CASSPTGGPGQSPLHF	TGTGCCAGCAGCCCAACGGGAGGGCCCGGACAATCACCCCTCCACTTT
.	once	TRBV6-5	TRBJ1-6	CATITGSSYNSPLHF	TGTGCCACCATAACAGGGAGCTCCTATAATTCACCCCTCCACTTT
TRBD2	.	TRBV7-9	TRBJ2-4	CASSLAGGNKNIQYF	TGTGCCAGCAGCTTGGCGGGAGGGAACAAAAACATTCAGTACTTC